A single sample gave rise to the 4 T cell receptor beta chains below, sequenced in a study of T cell repertoires in cytomegalovirus infection. Their antigens remain unidentified. TCRdb reanalysed the reads using MiXCR and keeps one entry per CDR3 protein. The table lists approximately 100,000 distinct CDR3 sequences, under 30% of them singletons. This sample comprised CD8+ T cells from cultured PBMCs, obtained from culture after CMV antigen stimulation. The source is a human donor in good health (CMV status not recorded). Some clones in this sample may be carry-over from other donors' samples.

V usage is TRBV7-6 and J usage is TRBJ2-1; 8 positions match TRBD2. The CDR3 sequence is 16 residues long. Germline assignment: CDR1 SGHVS and CDR2 FNYEAQ. The V segment lost 5 bases and the J segment 5 bases; nucleotides outside the gene matches: 11. Written as DNA, the CDR3 is TGTGCCAGCAGCGGAGCCACAGCGGGGGTTAACAATGAGCAGTTCTTC. Protein product: CASSGATAGVNNEQFF.

This clonotype occurred a few times. The rearrangement joins TRBV12-3 or TRBV12-4 to TRBJ2-3; D is uncertain. The CDR3 length is 16 residues. V was trimmed by 2 bases and J by 2 bases, leaving 14 bases between them. DNA for the CDR3: TGTGCCAGCAGTTTATTGTTCAGGCCCAACACAGATACGCAGTATTTT. This translates into CASSLLFRPNTDTQYF.

This clonotype was seen a few times. The genes are TRBV12-3 or TRBV12-4 and TRBJ1-5, with D perhaps TRBD1 (6 bases). This CDR3 contains 15 residues. Trimming removed 5 bases at V and 0 bases at J, with 11 bases between. CDR3 nucleotides: TGTGCCAGCAGTGATTTGACAGGTAGCAATCAGCCCCAGCATTTT. It codes for CASSDLTGSNQPQHF.

There are a few counts of this clonotype. This chain uses TRBV29-1 with TRBJ2-3; D tentatively fits TRBD1 or TRBD2 (5 bases each). Germline V gene data show CDR1 as SQVTM and CDR2 as ANQGSEA. The CDR3 length is 14 residues. Trimming took 4 bases from V and 5 from J, leaving 16 bases between them. The CDR3 loop reads CSVGGTANVDTQYF. The CDR3, as DNA: TGCAGCGTTGGAGGGACCGCCAACGTAGATACGCAGTATTTT.